This passage covers 28 T cell receptor beta chains from one sample sequenced in a study of T cell therapy after organ transplantation. Data came from immunoSEQ multiplex PCR; TCRdb stores just in-frame clones and leaves some out. The sample records more than 1,500 clones, approximately 89% being singletons. Specified time point: 20-29 weeks after completion of therapy. These TCRs are of unknown antigen specificity. The material was CD8+ T cells from blood, obtained after autologous CMV-specific T cell therapy. All receptors derive from a human patient who had received a solid organ transplant and had CMV disease. The graft donor may have given rise to some T cells.

The table lists this clone with a count of one. The V and J genes are TRBV5-1 and TRBJ2-7; TRBD2 aligns across 9 bases. The germline V gene has CDR1 SGHRS and CDR2 YFSETQ. CDR3 length: 15 amino acids. Trimming at V came to 2 bases and at J to 5 bases, leaving 8 bases not matched to a gene. CDR3 sequence (DNA): TGCGCCAGCAGCTTATATCTTGGCGGGAGGGACGAGCAGTACTTC. Protein sequence: CASSLYLGGRDEQYF.

A note on this clone: A read error may account for a junction end that differs from germline. The chain is built from TRBV5-5 and TRBJ2-7; D is possibly TRBD1 or TRBD2 (6 bases each). Germline V gene sequence: CDR1 SGHKS, CDR2 YYEKEE (reference sequence). The CDR3 contains 13 residues. CDR3 nucleotide sequence: TGCGCCAGCAGCCAACGAACAGGGAGGGAGCAGTACTTC. Its protein product is CASSQRTGREQYF.

This chain uses TRBV7-9 with TRBJ2-2, with D uncertain. Trimming left V 2 bases short and J 5 bases short, with 6 bases between. The CDR3 totals 13 residues. Germline V gene data show CDR1 as SEHNR and CDR2 as FQNEAQ (reference sequence). The CDR3 sequence is CASSLRVTGELFF. The CDR3 region has the DNA TGTGCCAGCAGCTTAAGGGTAACCGGGGAGCTGTTTTTT.

This chain connects TRBV7-9 to TRBJ1-1; D perhaps matches TRBD1 (5 bases). The CDR3 covers 15 residues. The germline gives CDR1 SEHNR, CDR2 FQNEAQ (reference sequence). Trimming left V 5 bases short and J 5 bases short, with 18 bases between. CDR3 region: CASSAYEGVGTEAFF. The CDR3 bases are TGTGCCAGCAGCGCATATGAAGGGGTTGGGACTGAAGCTTTCTTT.

V usage is TRBV27 and J usage is TRBJ2-1; D perhaps matches TRBD1 (6 bases). V was pared by 0 bases and J by 7 bases, with 13 bases between. Germline CDR1 and CDR2: MNHEY and SMNVEV (reference sequence). The CDR3 covers 15 residues. In DNA form, the CDR3 reads TGTGCCAGCAGTTTATCCGCCAGGGGAAATAATGAGCAGTTCTTC. Residues: CASSLSARGNNEQFF.

The chain has TRBV9 and TRBJ2-7; D is undetermined. The CDR3 loop spans 13 amino acids. V was cut by 0 bases and J by 6 bases, with 10 bases left in between. Germline V gene sequence: CDR1 SGDLS, CDR2 YYNGEE. The CDR3 DNA is TGTGCCAGCAGCGTAGTGTCGTCTGGCGAGCAGTACTTC. Encoded protein: CASSVVSSGEQYF.

The chain recombines TRBV28 with TRBJ1-5, with D possibly TRBD1 on 5 matching bases. Germline V gives CDR1 MDHEN, CDR2 SYDVKM. The CDR3 sequence is 15 residues long. V was trimmed by 1 base and J by 1 base, leaving 8 bases between them. The DNA of the CDR3 is TGTGCCAGCAGTTTATACAGGTCAAGCAATCAGCCCCAGCATTTT. This translates into CASSLYRSSNQPQHF.

In nucleotides, the CDR3 is TGCGCCAGCAGCCAGACAGTCTCCTACGAGCAGTACTTC. This gives the protein CASSQTVSYEQYF. The gene calls are TRBV5-1 and TRBJ2-7, with D perhaps matching TRBD1 (5 bases). Trimming stripped 4 bases from V and 0 bases from J, with 8 bases between. CDR3 size: 13 residues. Germline CDR1 reads SGHRS; CDR2 reads YFSETQ.

This chain's CDR3 is CASSWGQQTYNEQFF. The CDR3 bases are TGTGCCAGCAGTTGGGGACAGCAAACTTACAATGAGCAGTTCTTC. The chain combines TRBV5-6 with TRBJ2-1; TRBD1 matches 7 bases. Unmatched junction bases numbered 9, after V lost 5 bases and J lost 4 bases. Germline V gene lookup returns CDR1 SGHDT and CDR2 YYEEEE. The CDR3 has 15 residues.

The gene calls are TRBV29-1 and TRBJ2-7, with D possibly matching TRBD2 (5 bases). Germline lookup yields CDR1 SQVTM and CDR2 ANQGSEA. The CDR3 runs 13 residues. V was shortened by 4 bases and J by 2 bases, with 12 bases between the two germline ends. The CDR3 region is CSVVSPGTYEQYF. The DNA of the CDR3 is TGCAGCGTTGTCAGTCCGGGAACCTACGAGCAGTACTTC.

The V gene is TRBV4-2, the J gene TRBJ1-4; tentative D call: TRBD1 (6 bases). V was pared by 7 bases and J by 5 bases, with 17 bases between. CDR1 is LGHNA, CDR2 YNFKEQ, per germline. CDR3 length: 15 amino acids. In DNA, the CDR3 is TGTGCCAGCACTGAGGCGGCAGGGGTGAATGAAAAACTGTTTTTT. This sequence encodes CASTEAAGVNEKLFF.

The chain uses TRBV5-8 and TRBJ2-6; unclear D gene. This CDR3 comprises 14 residues. V was trimmed by 7 bases and J by 1 base, leaving 9 bases between them. Germline loops: CDR1 SGHTS, CDR2 YDEGEE. The CDR3 spells CASFMGSGANVLTF. In DNA, the CDR3 is TGTGCCAGCTTTATGGGGTCTGGGGCCAACGTCCTGACTTTC.

The rearrangement joins TRBV2 to TRBJ2-5; a weak D match, TRBD2 (7 bases). With 8 bases removed from V and 4 bases from J, the gap between germline ends came to 17 bases. Per germline, CDR1 SNHLY and CDR2 FYNNEI. The CDR3 totals 14 residues. The CDR3 protein is CASGGAELVETQYF. For the CDR3, the DNA is TGTGCCAGCGGGGGGGCGGAGTTGGTAGAGACCCAGTACTTC.

The chain is built from TRBV6-1 and TRBJ2-7, with D hard to call. V lost 8 bases, J lost 4 bases, and 3 bases lay in between. The CDR3 loop spans 9 amino acids. Per germline, CDR1 MNHNS and CDR2 SASEGT. Written as DNA, the CDR3 is TGTGCCAGCGGGTACGAGCAGTACTTC. Translated: CASGYEQYF.

The CDR3 region is CASTLATSGANEQFF. The DNA for the CDR3 is TGTGCCAGCACCCTAGCGACTAGCGGGGCCAATGAGCAGTTCTTC. This chain connects TRBV27 to TRBJ2-1; 11 positions match TRBD2. CDR1 and CDR2 from the germline V gene are MNHEY and SMNVEV (reference sequence). Trimming took 7 bases from V and 6 from J; bases not matched to a gene: 8. CDR3 length: 15 amino acids.

The chain carries TRBV5-5 and TRBJ1-1; D is unresolved. Trimming pared 7 bases from V and 5 bases from J, leaving 12 bases between. Germline assignment: CDR1 SGHKS and CDR2 YYEKEE (reference sequence). The CDR3 loop spans 12 amino acids. The CDR3 spells CASVFMGTEAFF. As DNA, the CDR3 is TGTGCCAGCGTCTTTATGGGTACTGAAGCTTTCTTT.

The V gene is TRBV4-1, the J gene TRBJ2-7, with 8 bases matching TRBD1. This CDR3 has 17 amino acids. CDR1 is MGHRA and CDR2 is YSYEKL in the germline V gene. Unmatched junction bases numbered 10, after V lost 1 base and J lost 2 bases. CDR3 in amino acids: CASSQAPSGTGTYEQYF. CDR3 nucleotides: TGCGCCAGCAGCCAAGCCCCCTCCGGGACAGGAACCTACGAGCAGTACTTC.

In DNA form, the CDR3 reads TGTGCCAGCAGTGAAAAAACAGGGGGCTCCTCCAACTATGGCTACACCTTC. This encodes CASSEKTGGSSNYGYTF. The chain joins TRBV2 to TRBJ1-2, with 9 bases lining up with TRBD1. This CDR3 is 17 amino acids long. Unmatched junction bases numbered 9, after V lost 2 bases and J lost 2 bases. CDR1 is SNHLY and CDR2 is FYNNEI in the germline V gene.

This rearrangement joins TRBV27 to TRBJ1-6; D unresolved. Germline CDR1 and CDR2: MNHEY and SMNVEV (reference sequence). V lost 6 bases to trimming and J lost 10 bases, with 16 bases between them. The CDR3 consists of 14 residues. CDR3 region: CASRTQDLLSPLHF. In nucleotides, the CDR3 is TGTGCCAGCAGAACACAAGACCTGTTATCACCCCTCCACTTT.

This sequence joins TRBV2 and TRBJ1-4; maybe TRBD1 (5 bases). The CDR3 loop spans 13 amino acids. V gave up 8 bases and J gave up 4 bases, with 11 bases separating them. Per germline, CDR1 SNHLY and CDR2 FYNNEI. CDR3 sequence: CASDDRVNEKLFF. The CDR3 DNA sequence: TGTGCCAGCGACGACAGAGTTAATGAAAAACTGTTTTTT.

The chain carries TRBV29-1 and TRBJ1-2; D unclear. The CDR3 is made up of 13 amino acids. Germline CDR1 SQVTM, CDR2 ANQGSEA. The ends were cut back, 5 bases at V and 7 bases at J, with 17 bases in the middle. The CDR3 loop reads CSVLPAGGIGYTF. The CDR3 DNA sequence: TGCAGCGTTCTCCCGGCGGGAGGAATTGGCTACACCTTC.

This chain connects TRBV5-1 to TRBJ2-7; 7 bases align to TRBD1. CDR3 size: 14 residues. V trimming: 4 bases; J trimming: 3 bases; junction bases outside the gene matches: 7. Germline lookup yields CDR1 SGHRS and CDR2 YFSETQ. CDR3 sequence (DNA): TGCGCCAGCAGCCATGACAGGGCACTCTACGAGCAGTACTTC. Translating gives CASSHDRALYEQYF. The entire variable domain, with the rest obtained from reference TRBV5-1 and TRBJ2-7, is as follows: KAGVTQTPRYLIKTRGQQVTLSCSPISGHRSVSWYQQTPGQGLQFLFEYFSETQRNKGNFPGRFSGRQFSNSRSEMNVSTLELGDSALYLCASSHDRALYEQYFGPGTRLTVT.

The rearrangement joins TRBV7-9 to TRBJ2-2; D is ambiguous. The CDR3 has 16 amino acids. Germline CDR1 reads SEHNR; CDR2 reads FQNEAQ (reference sequence). Trimming took 3 bases from V and 3 from J, leaving 14 bases between them. CDR3 nucleotides: TGTGCCAGCAGCTTCAACGAGGTGACGGACACCGGGGAGCTGTTTTTT. Protein product: CASSFNEVTDTGELFF.

This chain uses TRBV27 with TRBJ1-5; possible D gene TRBD1, 5 bases. V was shortened by 5 bases and J by 6 bases, with 17 bases between the two germline ends. CDR3 length: 15 amino acids. Germline V CDR1 and CDR2: MNHEY, SMNVEV (reference sequence). CDR3 amino acids: CASSLLSGGSQPQHF. CDR3 coding DNA: TGTGCCAGCAGTCTTCTGTCCGGGGGTAGTCAGCCCCAGCATTTT.

The genes are TRBV27 and TRBJ1-2, with 9 positions matching TRBD1. After removal of 4 bases from V and 8 bases from J, the junction contained 20 bases not matched to a gene. Germline CDR1 MNHEY, CDR2 SMNVEV (reference sequence). CDR3 length: 18 amino acids. The CDR3 nucleotides are TGTGCCAGCAGTTCCGATTCCGGGACAGGGCCCCACGCTGGCGGCTACACCTTC. This translates into CASSSDSGTGPHAGGYTF.

This chain links TRBV28 with TRBJ1-1; D gene uncertain. The CDR3 contains 13 residues. Germline values: CDR1 MDHEN, CDR2 SYDVKM. V gave up 3 bases and J gave up 3 bases, with 8 bases separating them. This chain's CDR3 is CASSFSKHTEAFF. DNA of the CDR3: TGTGCCAGCAGTTTCTCAAAACACACTGAAGCTTTCTTT.

V is TRBV19 and J is TRBJ2-2; 7 nucleotides agree with TRBD1. The CDR3 contains 16 residues. In germline, CDR1 is LNHDA, CDR2 SQIVND (reference sequence). With V trimmed by 4 bases and J by 1 base, 6 bases remained unmatched. The CDR3 DNA is TGTGCCAGTAGTAACCGACAGGGAATGAACACCGGGGAGCTGTTTTTT. Its translation: CASSNRQGMNTGELFF.

V and J are TRBV7-3 and TRBJ2-2; D unresolved. V was trimmed by 5 bases and J by 8 bases, leaving 9 bases between them. Germline CDR1 is SGHTA and CDR2 is FQGTGA. There are 12 residues in the CDR3. In nucleotides, the CDR3 is TGTGCCAGCAGCCCAGCAACGGGGGAGCTGTTTTTT. Its protein product is CASSPATGELFF. The whole variable domain, remainder taken from reference TRBV7-3 and TRBJ2-2, is GAGVSQTPSNKVTEKGKYVELRCDPISGHTALYWYRQSLGQGPEFLIYFQGTGAADDSGLPNDRFFAVRPEGSVSTLKIQRTERGDSAVYLCASSPATGELFFGEGSRLTVL.